This TCR beta chain was profiled in a study of cytomegalovirus exposure and HLA in healthy donors. The PCR ran on 60 Vbeta and 13 Jbeta primers. Clones were sequenced by immunoSEQ multiplex PCR, and TCRdb holds only the in-frame ones, with some missing. The table for this sample gives under 200,000 clones. The CDR3 consists of 14 residues. Per the germline V gene, CDR1 is SGHRS and CDR2 is YFSETQ. Trimming stripped 6 bases from V and 3 bases from J, with 16 bases between. Notes on the study in general: Several of the most significant clusters were apparently associated with common viral pathogens in a later analysis.

With respect to this clone: What it binds is unknown.

This TCR was sampled from a man aged 25-45 years in good health and CMV-seronegative. The specimen sequenced was PBMCs. This chain uses TRBV5-1 with TRBJ2-7; D is perhaps TRBD1 (5 bases). The CDR3 is CASTREQANYEQYF. As DNA, the CDR3 is TGCGCCAGCACCCGAGAACAGGCTAACTACGAGCAGTACTTC.